The 9 T cell receptor beta chains below were found in one sample sequenced in a study of CD8+CD57+ T cells in acquired aplastic anemia. Selection for sequencing was limited to patients who had shown CD8+CD57+ cell expansion by flow cytometry. Investigators profiled TCR beta VDJ and CDR3 from genomic DNA template. TCRdb processed the reads anew with MiXCR; each CDR3 protein has one entry. The repertoire holds 200,000 to 250,000 distinct CDR3 sequences, with less than 60% as singletons. The material sequenced was sorted CD4+, CD8+, or CD8+CD57+ T cells (not recorded which) from PBMCs. These TCRs come from a human donor with aplastic anemia.

The gene calls are TRBV19 and TRBJ2-1, with 7 bases identical to TRBD1. The V gene end was trimmed by 5 bases and the J gene end by 8 bases; junction bases not matched to a gene: 6. There are 13 residues in the CDR3. CDR1 and CDR2 (germline): LNHDA, SQIVND (reference sequence). CDR3 residues: CASSQQGRDEQFF. For the CDR3, the DNA is TGTGCCAGTAGTCAACAGGGGAGAGATGAGCAGTTCTTC.

V is TRBV19 and J is TRBJ1-1; no definite D call. The V end was cut by 2 bases, the J end by 3 bases, with 4 bases between. Germline loops: CDR1 LNHDA, CDR2 SQIVND (reference sequence). The CDR3 spans 12 residues. CDR3 sequence: CASSIRDTEAFF. DNA of the CDR3: TGTGCCAGTAGTATAAGGGACACTGAAGCTTTCTTT.

Ten or more counts support this clonotype. The chain carries TRBV15 and TRBJ1-5, with D unresolved. CDR3 size: 15 residues. V gave up 3 bases and J gave up 1 base, with 10 bases separating them. Germline V CDR1 and CDR2: LNHNV, YYDKDF (reference sequence). This CDR3 reads CATSSDARSNQPQHF. The CDR3 nucleotides read TGTGCCACCAGCAGCGATGCAAGAAGCAATCAGCCCCAGCATTTT.

The sample holds many counts of this clonotype. This chain uses TRBV11-2 with TRBJ2-6; weak D call: TRBD2 (6 bases). With 7 bases removed from V and 4 bases from J, the gap between germline ends came to 20 bases. This CDR3 spans 17 amino acids. The V gene's germline CDR1 is SGHAT and CDR2 FQNNGV. In DNA form, the CDR3 reads TGTGCCAGCAACCCTCCAACTTGGGGGGTAGGGGCCAACGTCCTGACTTTC. Encoded protein: CASNPPTWGVGANVLTF.

Only a few counts were recorded for this clonotype. One junction end does not reproduce the germline sequence, and a read error may be involved. The rearrangement links TRBV14 to TRBJ1-6; D not certain. Germline CDR1 is SGHDN and CDR2 is FVKESK. This CDR3 comprises 8 residues. For the CDR3, the DNA is TGTGCCAGCAGCCCCCTCCCCTTT. As protein: CASSPLPF. Drawing the rest from reference TRBV14 and TRBJ1-6, the complete variable domain is EAGVTQFPSHSVIEKGQTVTLRCDPISGHDNLYWYRRVMGKEIKFLLHFVKESKQDESGMPNNRFLAERTGGTYSTLKVQPAELEDSGVYFCASSPLPFGNGTRLTVT.

The chain couples TRBV9 to TRBJ2-1; D is ambiguous. The germline V gene has CDR1 SGDLS and CDR2 YYNGEE. Between the trimmed V and J ends, which lost 0 bases and 8 bases, there was a span of 21 bases. This CDR3 contains 17 residues. As DNA, the CDR3 is TGTGCCAGCAGCGTAGGGGGATGGGGTCTAGGTAAGGATGAGCAGTTCTTC. Its translation is CASSVGGWGLGKDEQFF.

The chain carries TRBV19 and TRBJ1-4, with D unresolved. V was shortened by 5 bases and J by 0 bases, with 7 bases between the two germline ends. Germline V lookup: CDR1 LNHDA, CDR2 SQIVND (reference sequence). The CDR3 sequence is 14 residues long. CDR3 protein: CASSVTTTNEKLFF. The CDR3 bases are TGTGCCAGTAGTGTGACGACAACTAATGAAAAACTGTTTTTT.

This chain links TRBV6-1 with TRBJ1-1; a possible D gene is TRBD1 (5 bases). CDR1 and CDR2 (germline): MNHNS, SASEGT. The CDR3 is made up of 15 amino acids. Trimming cost V 3 bases and J 0 bases, with 11 bases left between them. The CDR3 reads CASSDWRGMNTEAFF. The CDR3 DNA reads TGTGCCAGCAGTGACTGGAGGGGAATGAACACTGAAGCTTTCTTT.

As regards this clonotype: A read error may account for a junction end that differs from germline. The chain uses TRBV5-1 and TRBJ1-1; TRBD1 might be the D (5 bases). This CDR3 spans 14 amino acids. CDR1 SGHRS and CDR2 YFSETQ come from the germline V gene. The CDR3 region is CASSSQQDNTEAFF. The CDR3 bases are TGTGCCAGCAGCTCCCAACAGGACAACACTGAAGCTTTCTTT.